This TCR beta chain was sequenced during a study of T cells in women clearing cervical HPV infection. As for the study in general: Donors had HPV16-related CIN3 or worse; 2 had invasive cancer. Only a few women had HLA typing results available. Blood came at first lesion visit for cases, post-clearance for controls.

Sequencing was performed with immunoSEQ multiplex PCR; in TCRdb, only in-frame clones are kept and a portion is missing. This table holds 25,000 to 30,000 clones. The CDR3 length is 17 residues. The V and J ends lost 3 bases and 4 bases, in that order; junction bases with no gene match: 13. Per germline, CDR1 KGHSH and CDR2 LQKENI. A word on this clone: The CDR3 end lies 3 residues beyond the end of the read and is filled in from the germline J gene.

The chain is built from TRBV18 and TRBJ2-5, with 8 bases identical to TRBD1. Sequencing was performed on blood buffy coat. This TCR was recovered from a woman aged 18-69 years with a cervical HPV16 infection that either progressed to CIN3+ or cleared (not recorded which). The CDR3 spells CASSPRGQGLASETQYF. The CDR3 bases that were read are TGTGCCAGCTCACCCCGTGGACAGGGCTTAGCGTCAGAGACC. The variable domain in full, completed from reference TRBV18 and TRBJ2-5, reads NAGVMQNPRHLVRRRGQEARLRCSPMKGHSHVYWYRQLPEEGLKFMVYLQKENIIDESGMPKERFSAEFPKEGPSILRIQQVVRGDSAAYFCASSPRGQGLASETQYFGPGTRLLVL.